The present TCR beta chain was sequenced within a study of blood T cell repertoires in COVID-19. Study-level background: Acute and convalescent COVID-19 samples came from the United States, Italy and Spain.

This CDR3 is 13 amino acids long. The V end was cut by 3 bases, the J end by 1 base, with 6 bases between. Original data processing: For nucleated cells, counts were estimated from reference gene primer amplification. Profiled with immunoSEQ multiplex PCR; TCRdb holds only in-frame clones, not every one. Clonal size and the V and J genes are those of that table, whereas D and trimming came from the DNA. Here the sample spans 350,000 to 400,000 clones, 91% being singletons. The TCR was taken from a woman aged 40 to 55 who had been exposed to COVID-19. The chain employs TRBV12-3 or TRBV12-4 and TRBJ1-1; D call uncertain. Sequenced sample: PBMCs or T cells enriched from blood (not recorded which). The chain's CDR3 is CASSLKQNTEAFF. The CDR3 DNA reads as TGTGCCAGCAGTTTGAAGCAGAACACTGAAGCTTTCTTT.